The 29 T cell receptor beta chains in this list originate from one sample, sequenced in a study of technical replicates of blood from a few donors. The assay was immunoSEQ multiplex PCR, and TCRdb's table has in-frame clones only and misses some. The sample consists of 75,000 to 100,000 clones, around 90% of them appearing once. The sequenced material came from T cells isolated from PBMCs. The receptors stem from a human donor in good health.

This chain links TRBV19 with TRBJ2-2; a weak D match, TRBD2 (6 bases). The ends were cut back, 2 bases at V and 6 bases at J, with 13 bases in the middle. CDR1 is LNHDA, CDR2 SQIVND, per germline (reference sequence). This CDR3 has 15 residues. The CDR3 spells CASSISEGLAGELFF. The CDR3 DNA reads TGTGCCAGTAGTATATCGGAGGGGTTGGCCGGGGAGCTGTTTTTT.

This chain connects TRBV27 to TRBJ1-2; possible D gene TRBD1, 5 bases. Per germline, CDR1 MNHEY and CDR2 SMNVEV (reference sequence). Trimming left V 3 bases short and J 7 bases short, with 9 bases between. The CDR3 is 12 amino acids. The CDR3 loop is CASSFSGSGYTF. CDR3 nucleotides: TGTGCCAGCAGTTTTTCAGGGTCTGGCTACACCTTC.

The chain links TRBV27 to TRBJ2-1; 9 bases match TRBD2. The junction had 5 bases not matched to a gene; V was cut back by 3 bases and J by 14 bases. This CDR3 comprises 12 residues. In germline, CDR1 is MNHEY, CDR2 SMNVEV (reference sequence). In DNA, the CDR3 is TGTGCCAGCAGTTTTCTCGGGACTAGCAAGTTCTTC. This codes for CASSFLGTSKFF.

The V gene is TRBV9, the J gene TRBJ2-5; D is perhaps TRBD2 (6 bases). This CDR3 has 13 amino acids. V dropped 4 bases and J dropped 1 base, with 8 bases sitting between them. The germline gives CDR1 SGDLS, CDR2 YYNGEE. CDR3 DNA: TGTGCCAGCAGCAGCGGGCCCCAAGAGACCCAGTACTTC. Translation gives CASSSGPQETQYF.

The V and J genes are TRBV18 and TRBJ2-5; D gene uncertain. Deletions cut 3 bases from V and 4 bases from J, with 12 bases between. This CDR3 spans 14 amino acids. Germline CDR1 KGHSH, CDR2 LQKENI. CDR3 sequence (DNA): TGTGCCAGCTCACCTCCTCTCAAAGCAGAGACCCAGTACTTC. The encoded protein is CASSPPLKAETQYF.

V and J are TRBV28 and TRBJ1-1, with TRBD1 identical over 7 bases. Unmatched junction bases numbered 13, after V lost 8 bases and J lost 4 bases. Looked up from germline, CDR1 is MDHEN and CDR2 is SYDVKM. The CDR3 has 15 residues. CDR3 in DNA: TGTGCCAGCGGGCCTACGGGACAGCCATTCACTGAAGCTTTCTTT. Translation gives CASGPTGQPFTEAFF.

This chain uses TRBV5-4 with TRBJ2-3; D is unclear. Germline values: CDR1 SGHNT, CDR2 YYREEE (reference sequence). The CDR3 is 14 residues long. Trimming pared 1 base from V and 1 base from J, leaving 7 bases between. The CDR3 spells CASSLTSGTDTQYF. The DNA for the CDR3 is TGTGCCAGCAGCTTGACGAGTGGCACAGATACGCAGTATTTT.

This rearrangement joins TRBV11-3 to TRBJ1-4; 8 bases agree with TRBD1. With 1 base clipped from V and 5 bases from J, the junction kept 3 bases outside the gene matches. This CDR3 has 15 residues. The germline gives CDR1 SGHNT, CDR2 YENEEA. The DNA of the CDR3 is TGTGCCAGCAGCTTAGTCGGACAGGGAAATGAAAAACTGTTTTTT. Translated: CASSLVGQGNEKLFF.

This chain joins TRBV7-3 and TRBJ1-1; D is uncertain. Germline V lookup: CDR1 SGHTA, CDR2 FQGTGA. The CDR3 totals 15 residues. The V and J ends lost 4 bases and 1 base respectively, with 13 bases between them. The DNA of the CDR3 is TGTGCCAGCAGCTCCCGCGGGCAGTCGAACACTGAAGCTTTCTTT. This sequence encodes CASSSRGQSNTEAFF.

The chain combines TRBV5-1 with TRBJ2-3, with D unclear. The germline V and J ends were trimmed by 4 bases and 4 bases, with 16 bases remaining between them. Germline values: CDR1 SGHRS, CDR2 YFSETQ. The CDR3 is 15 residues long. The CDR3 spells CASSLASSPPDTQYF. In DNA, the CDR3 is TGCGCCAGCAGCCTGGCCAGTTCCCCGCCAGATACGCAGTATTTT.

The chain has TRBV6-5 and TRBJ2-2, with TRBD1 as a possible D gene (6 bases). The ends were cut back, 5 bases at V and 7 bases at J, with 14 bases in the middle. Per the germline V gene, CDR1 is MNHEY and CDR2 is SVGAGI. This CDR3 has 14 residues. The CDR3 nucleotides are TGTGCCAGCAGTGAAACAGGGTTAGGCGGGGAGCTGTTTTTT. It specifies CASSETGLGGELFF.

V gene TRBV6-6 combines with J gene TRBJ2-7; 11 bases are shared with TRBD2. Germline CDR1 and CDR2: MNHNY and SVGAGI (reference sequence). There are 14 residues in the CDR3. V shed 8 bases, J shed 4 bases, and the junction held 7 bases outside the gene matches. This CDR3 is CASAPSGRLYEQYF. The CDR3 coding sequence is TGTGCCAGCGCCCCTAGCGGGAGGTTGTACGAGCAGTACTTC.

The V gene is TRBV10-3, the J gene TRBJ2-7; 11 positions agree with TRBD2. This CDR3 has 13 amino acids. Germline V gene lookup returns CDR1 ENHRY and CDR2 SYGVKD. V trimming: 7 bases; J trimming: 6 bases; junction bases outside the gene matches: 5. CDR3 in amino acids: CAIIKGTSGEQYF. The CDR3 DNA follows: TGTGCCATCATTAAAGGGACTAGCGGCGAGCAGTACTTC.

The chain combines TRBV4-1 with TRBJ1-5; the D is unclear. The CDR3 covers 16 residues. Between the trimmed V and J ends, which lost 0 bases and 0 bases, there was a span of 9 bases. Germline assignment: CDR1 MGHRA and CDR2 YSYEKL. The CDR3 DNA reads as TGCGCCAGCAGCCAAGATCGCGAGAATAGCAATCAGCCCCAGCATTTT. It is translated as CASSQDRENSNQPQHF.

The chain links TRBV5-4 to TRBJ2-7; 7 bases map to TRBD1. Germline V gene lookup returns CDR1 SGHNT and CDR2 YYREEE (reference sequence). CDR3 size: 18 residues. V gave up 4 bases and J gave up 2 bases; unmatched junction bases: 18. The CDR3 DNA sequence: TGTGCCAGCAGCCCCGAAATCCGACAGGGACCCCCAACCTACGAGCAGTACTTC. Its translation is CASSPEIRQGPPTYEQYF.

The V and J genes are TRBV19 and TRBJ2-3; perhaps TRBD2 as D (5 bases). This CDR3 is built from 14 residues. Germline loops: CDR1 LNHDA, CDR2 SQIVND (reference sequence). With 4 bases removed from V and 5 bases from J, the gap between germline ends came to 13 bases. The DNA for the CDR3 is TGTGCCAGTAGTACTGCGGCAGGAGGAGATACGCAGTATTTT. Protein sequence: CASSTAAGGDTQYF. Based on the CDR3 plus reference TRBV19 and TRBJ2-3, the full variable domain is DGGITQSPKYLFRKEGQNVTLSCEQNLNHDAMYWYRQDPGQGLRLIYYSQIVNDFQKGDIAEGYSVSREKKESFPLTVTSAQKNPTAFYLCASSTAAGGDTQYFGPGTRLTVL.

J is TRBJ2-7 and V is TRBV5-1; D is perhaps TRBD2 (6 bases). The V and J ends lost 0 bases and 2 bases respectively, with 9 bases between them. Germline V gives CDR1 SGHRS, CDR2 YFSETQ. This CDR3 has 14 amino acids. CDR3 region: CASSLAGRAYEQYF. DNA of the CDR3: TGCGCCAGCAGCTTGGCCGGGAGAGCCTACGAGCAGTACTTC.

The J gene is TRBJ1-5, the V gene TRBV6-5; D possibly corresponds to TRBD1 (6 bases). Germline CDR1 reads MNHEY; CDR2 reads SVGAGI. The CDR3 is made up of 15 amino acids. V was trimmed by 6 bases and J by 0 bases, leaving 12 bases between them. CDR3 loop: CASSARGYSNQPQHF. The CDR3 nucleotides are TGTGCCAGCAGCGCCAGGGGCTATAGCAATCAGCCCCAGCATTTT.

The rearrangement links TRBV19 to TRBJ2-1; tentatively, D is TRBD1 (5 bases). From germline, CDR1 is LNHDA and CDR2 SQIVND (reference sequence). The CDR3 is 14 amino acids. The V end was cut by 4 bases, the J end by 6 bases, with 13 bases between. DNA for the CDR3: TGTGCCAGTAGTACTCGGGCAGGGATCAATGAGCAGTTCTTC. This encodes CASSTRAGINEQFF.

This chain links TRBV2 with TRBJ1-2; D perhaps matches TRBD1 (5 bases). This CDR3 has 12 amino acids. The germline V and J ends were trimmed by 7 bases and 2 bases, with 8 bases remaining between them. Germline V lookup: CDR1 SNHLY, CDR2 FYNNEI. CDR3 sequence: CASIPGNYGYTF. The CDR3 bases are TGTGCCAGCATCCCAGGGAACTATGGCTACACCTTC. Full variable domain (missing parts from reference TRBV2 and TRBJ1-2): EPEVTQTPSHQVTQMGQEVILRCVPISNHLYFYWYRQILGQKVEFLVSFYNNEISEKSEIFDDQFSVERPDGSNFTLKIRSTKLEDSAMYFCASIPGNYGYTFGSGTRLTVV.

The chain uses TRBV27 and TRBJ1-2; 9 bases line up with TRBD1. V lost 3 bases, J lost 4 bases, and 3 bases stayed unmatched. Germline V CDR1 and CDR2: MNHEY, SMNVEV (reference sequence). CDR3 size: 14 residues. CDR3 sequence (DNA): TGTGCCAGCAGTTTGACAGGGGGTGGCTATGGCTACACCTTC. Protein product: CASSLTGGGYGYTF.

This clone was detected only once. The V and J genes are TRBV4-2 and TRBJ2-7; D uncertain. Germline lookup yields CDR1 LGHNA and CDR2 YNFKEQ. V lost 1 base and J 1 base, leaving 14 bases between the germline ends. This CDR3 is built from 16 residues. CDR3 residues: CASSQGLAENSYEQYF. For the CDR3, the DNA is TGTGCCAGCAGCCAAGGGCTGGCGGAAAATTCCTACGAGCAGTACTTC.

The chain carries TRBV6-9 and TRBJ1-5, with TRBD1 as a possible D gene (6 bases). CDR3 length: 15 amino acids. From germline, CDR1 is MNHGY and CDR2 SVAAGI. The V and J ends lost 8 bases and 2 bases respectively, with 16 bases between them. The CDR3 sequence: CASRNRDAGNQPQHF. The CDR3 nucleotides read TGTGCCAGCCGAAACAGGGATGCGGGCAATCAGCCCCAGCATTTT.

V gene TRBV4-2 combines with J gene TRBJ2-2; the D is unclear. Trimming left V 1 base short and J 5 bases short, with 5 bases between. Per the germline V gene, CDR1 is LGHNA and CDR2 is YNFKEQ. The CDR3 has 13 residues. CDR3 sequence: CASSQVSTGELFF. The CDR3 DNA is TGTGCCAGCAGCCAAGTATCGACCGGGGAGCTGTTTTTT.

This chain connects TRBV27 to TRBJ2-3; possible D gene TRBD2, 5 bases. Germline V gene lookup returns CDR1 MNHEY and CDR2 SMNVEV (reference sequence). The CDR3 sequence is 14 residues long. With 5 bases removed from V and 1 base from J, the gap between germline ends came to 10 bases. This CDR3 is CASSTSRGTDTQYF. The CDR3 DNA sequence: TGTGCCAGCAGTACTAGTCGGGGCACAGATACGCAGTATTTT.

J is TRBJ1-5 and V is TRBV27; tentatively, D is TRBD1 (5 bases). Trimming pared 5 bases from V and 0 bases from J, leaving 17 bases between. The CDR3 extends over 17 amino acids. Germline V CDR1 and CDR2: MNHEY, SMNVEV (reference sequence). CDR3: CASSGQGRSNSNQPQHF. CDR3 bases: TGTGCCAGCAGTGGACAAGGACGGAGTAATAGCAATCAGCCCCAGCATTTT.

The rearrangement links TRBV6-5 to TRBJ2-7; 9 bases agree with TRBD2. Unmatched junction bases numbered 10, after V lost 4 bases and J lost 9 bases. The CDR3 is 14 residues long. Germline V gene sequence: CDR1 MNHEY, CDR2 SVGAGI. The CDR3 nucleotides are TGTGCCAGCAGTTTGGAGTCTAGCGGGGCTGGGCAGTACTTC. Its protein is CASSLESSGAGQYF.

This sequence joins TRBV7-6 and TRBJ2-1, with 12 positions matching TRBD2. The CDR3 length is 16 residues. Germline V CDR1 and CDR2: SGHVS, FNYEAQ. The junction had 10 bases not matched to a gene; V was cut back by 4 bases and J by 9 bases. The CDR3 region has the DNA TGTGCCAGCAGCTCTAGGACTAGCGGGGCCCTAAGTGAGCAGTTCTTC. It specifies CASSSRTSGALSEQFF.

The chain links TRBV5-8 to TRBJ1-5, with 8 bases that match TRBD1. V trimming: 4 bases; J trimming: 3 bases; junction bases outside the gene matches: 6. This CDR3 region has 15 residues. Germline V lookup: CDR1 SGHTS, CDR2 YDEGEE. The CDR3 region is CASSLGDRNNQPQHF. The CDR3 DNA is TGTGCCAGCAGCCTCGGGGACAGGAACAATCAGCCCCAGCATTTT. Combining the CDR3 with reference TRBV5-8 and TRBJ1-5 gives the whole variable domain EAGVTQSPTHLIKTRGQQATLRCSPISGHTSVYWYQQALGLGLQFLLWYDEGEERNRGNFPPRFSGRQFPNYSSELNVNALELEDSALYLCASSLGDRNNQPQHFGDGTRLSIL.